A selection of T cell receptor beta chains follows, all from one sample in a study of Graves' ophthalmopathy and Graves' hyperthyroidism. TCRdb fed the multiplex PCR reads into MiXCR, producing one record per CDR3 protein. The table shows around 1.1 million distinct CDR3 sequences, with about 40% occurring only once. Source material: peripheral blood or thyroid tissue (not recorded which). The receptors were sampled from an adult man with Graves' hyperthyroidism. CDR3s include the opening cysteine and the closing phenylalanine or tryptophan. The D gene is left open where the match is weak. Clone size, where shown, is once, few, many, or a class for clones that have expanded.

D	J	size	V	DNA	CDR3
-	TRBJ1-2	many	TRBV9	TGTGCCAGCAGCGTCGGGACAACGGAGGGCTATGGCTACACCTTC	CASSVGTTEGYGYTF
TRBD1	TRBJ1-1	many	TRBV7-8	TGTGCCAGCACCCCGACAGGGGGCCTCACTGAAGCTTTCTTT	CASTPTGGLTEAFF
-	TRBJ2-7	many	TRBV9	TGTGCCAGCAGCCCCTCCGAGCCGGGAGAGCAGTACTTC	CASSPSEPGEQYF
-	TRBJ2-7	-	TRBV19	TGTGCCAGTAGACAAACCCCCGTGGGGGGCGAGCAGTACTTC	CASRQTPVGGEQYF
-	TRBJ1-2	-	TRBV9	TGTGCCAGCGGAGGAAAAACAGGGAGTAACTATGGCTACACCTTC	CASGGKTGSNYGYTF
-	TRBJ1-1	many	TRBV7-2	TGTGCCAGCAGCTTTAGGGGCGGGTTCACTGAAGCTTTCTTT	CASSFRGGFTEAFF
-	TRBJ2-7	few	TRBV5-1	TGCGCCAGCAGCTCGACAGGGGAGGGAAACGAGCAGTACTTC	CASSSTGEGNEQYF
-	TRBJ2-6	-	TRBV15	TGTGCCACCAGCAAAGAACAGGTGCTTGGGGCCAACGTCCTGACTTTC	CATSKEQVLGANVLTF
-	TRBJ2-6	many	TRBV15	TGTGCCACCAGCAGAGTAGCCTCTGGGGCCAACGTCCTGACTTTC	CATSRVASGANVLTF
TRBD2	TRBJ2-2	-	TRBV14	TGTGCCAGCAGCCAAGATAGAACTAGCGGGAGACCCGGGGAGCTGTTTTTT	CASSQDRTSGRPGELFF
-	TRBJ1-1	few	TRBV7-2	TGTGCCAGCAGCTCTCAGACAGGCCCCACTGAAGCTTTCTTT	CASSSQTGPTEAFF
-	TRBJ1-1	few	TRBV3-1	TGTGCCAGCAGTGATTACAGGGAAACTGAAGCTTTCTTT	CASSDYRETEAFF
-	TRBJ2-7	few	TRBV7-9	TGTGCCAGCGTATCGGCCGGGGGGCCGATTGGCGAGCAGTACTTC	CASVSAGGPIGEQYF
-	TRBJ2-5	many	TRBV7-8	TGTGCCAGCAGCTTAATTCCCGTGGGGCAAGAGACCCAGTACTTC	CASSLIPVGQETQYF
-	TRBJ2-7	-	TRBV2	TGTGCCAGCAGTGAGGGCGAGTGGCAGTACTTC	CASSEGEWQYF
-	TRBJ2-7	-	TRBV9	TGTGCCAGCAGCGCCGGACTGAGCGGCTACGAGCAGTACTTC	CASSAGLSGYEQYF
-	TRBJ2-5	few	TRBV7-9	TGTGCCAGCAGCGGCCAACAGGGCTCAGGGAGCGGAGAGACCCAGTACTTC	CASSGQQGSGSGETQYF
TRBD1	TRBJ2-7	many	TRBV5-1	TGCGCCAGCAGCCTGGGACAGGCCTCAGGGCAGTACTTC	CASSLGQASGQYF
-	TRBJ1-1	many	TRBV15	TGTGCCACCAGCAGAGAGACAAGGACCACCGCTGATGAAGCTTTCTTT	CATSRETRTTADEAFF
-	TRBJ1-1	few	TRBV15	TGTGCCACCAGCAGAGCGCTTCCCAGCGTCGGCACTGAAGCTTTCTTT	CATSRALPSVGTEAFF
-	TRBJ2-1	-	TRBV25-1	TGTGCCAGCAGTGGCGGAGGGGTGGGTTTCCATGAGCAGTTCTTC	CASSGGGVGFHEQFF
TRBD1	TRBJ2-7	-	TRBV10-3	TGTGCCAGCAAAGCGATCGGACAGGGGCTATACGAGCAGTACTTC	CASKAIGQGLYEQYF
TRBD2	TRBJ2-5	-	TRBV15	TGTGCCACCAGCAGAGAGGGGAGCGGGAAGCGTAGGGCCGCGTACTTC	CATSREGSGKRRAAYF
-	TRBJ2-5	once	TRBV12-3/TRBV12-4	TGTGCCAGCAGGCACATCCAGGGATTGGGAGAGACCCAGTACTTC	CASRHIQGLGETQYF
TRBD2	TRBJ2-2	many	TRBV9	TGTGCCAGCAGCGCTTCTAGCGGGGGTAACACCGGGGAGCTGTTTTTT	CASSASSGGNTGELFF
-	TRBJ2-7	many	TRBV19	TGTGCCAGTAACACCGGGACATATCCCTACGAGCAGTACTTC	CASNTGTYPYEQYF
-	TRBJ1-2	-	TRBV29-1	TGCAGCGTTGGGCCTAGGGACCCTGGGGGCTACACCTTC	CSVGPRDPGGYTF
TRBD2	TRBJ2-2	-	TRBV9	TGTGCCAGCAGCGTAATTCGAGCGGGAGGCCCCGGGGAGCTGTTTTTT	CASSVIRAGGPGELFF
-	TRBJ1-1	many	TRBV7-9	TGTGCCAGCAGCCGCCGGGACACTGGGACTGAAGCTTTCTTT	CASSRRDTGTEAFF
-	TRBJ2-5	many	TRBV19	TGTGCCAGTAGTGTAGACAGGAGGAGAGAGACCCAGTACTTC	CASSVDRRRETQYF
-	TRBJ1-1	many	TRBV7-3	TGTGCCAGCAGCCCGGGACACCAGAACACTGAAGCTTTCTTT	CASSPGHQNTEAFF
-	TRBJ1-1	few	TRBV5-1	TGCGCCGGCAGCTTAGAAGGGTCTACTGAAGCTTTCTTT	CAGSLEGSTEAFF
TRBD1	TRBJ1-5	many	TRBV6-5	TGTGCCAGCAGTTCCGGGACAGGGGCCTATCAGCCCCAGCATTTT	CASSSGTGAYQPQHF
TRBD2	TRBJ2-6	many	TRBV7-3	TGTGCCAGCAGCTCTTCAACTAGCGGGAGGGCAGCTGGGGCCAACGTCCTGACTTTC	CASSSSTSGRAAGANVLTF
-	TRBJ1-5	-	TRBV20-1	TGCAGTGCTACCTCTGTCCGGACAGATAGCAATCAGCCCCAGCATTTT	CSATSVRTDSNQPQHF
TRBD1	TRBJ1-4	-	TRBV29-1	TGCAGCGCCGAGACAGGGGGCGATGAAAAACTGTTTTTT	CSAETGGDEKLFF
-	TRBJ1-1	-	TRBV29-1	TGCAGCGTTGGCGCCACGAACACTGAAGCTTTCTTT	CSVGATNTEAFF
-	TRBJ1-2	-	TRBV29-1	TGCAGCGTTGTTGTTCACAGGGACACCGGGGGCTACACCTTC	CSVVVHRDTGGYTF
-	TRBJ2-5	many	TRBV19	TGTGCCAGTAGTTACGCGGGGGAGACCCAGTACTTC	CASSYAGETQYF
-	TRBJ1-3	-	TRBV13	TGTGCCAGCGGGGATGGACCGGTCTCTGGAAACACCACATATTTT	CASGDGPVSGNTTYF
-	TRBJ1-6	many	TRBV12-3/TRBV12-4	TGTGCCAGCAGGGGAATGGGGTATTCACCCCTCCACTTT	CASRGMGYSPLHF